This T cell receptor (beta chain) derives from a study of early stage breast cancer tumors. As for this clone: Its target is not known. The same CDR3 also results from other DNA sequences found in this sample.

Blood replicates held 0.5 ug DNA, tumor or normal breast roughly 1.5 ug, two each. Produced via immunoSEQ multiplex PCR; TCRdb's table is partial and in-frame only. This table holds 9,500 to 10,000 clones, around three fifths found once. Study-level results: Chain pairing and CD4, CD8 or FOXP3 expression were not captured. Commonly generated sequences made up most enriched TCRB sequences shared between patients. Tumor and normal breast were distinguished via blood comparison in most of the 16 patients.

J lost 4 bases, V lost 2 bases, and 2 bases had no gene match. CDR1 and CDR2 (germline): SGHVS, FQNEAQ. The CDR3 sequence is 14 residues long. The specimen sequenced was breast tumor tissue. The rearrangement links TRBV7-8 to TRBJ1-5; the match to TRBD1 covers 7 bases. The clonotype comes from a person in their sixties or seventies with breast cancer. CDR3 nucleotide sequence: TGTGCCAGCAGCTTAAACAGGGGTAATCAGCCCCAGCATTTT. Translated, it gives CASSLNRGNQPQHF.